The 31 T cell receptor beta chains reported below all come from one sample, sequenced in a study of T cell therapy after organ transplantation. Some clones are missing from TCRdb's copy, which holds only in-frame ones; the method was immunoSEQ multiplex PCR. The sample shows over 45,000 clones, roughly 93% of them seen only once. No antigen has been assigned to these receptors. Source: CD8+ T cells from blood, taken before autologous CMV-specific T cell therapy. These receptors all come from a human patient who had received a solid organ transplant and had CMV disease.

V usage is TRBV5-6 and J usage is TRBJ2-5; D unclear. V lost 0 bases and J 4 bases, leaving 13 bases between the germline ends. This CDR3 is 15 amino acids long. Germline V gene lookup returns CDR1 SGHDT and CDR2 YYEEEE. Written as DNA, the CDR3 is TGTGCCAGCAGCTTGGGACGGGCCGAAGGAGAGACCCAGTACTTC. Its translation is CASSLGRAEGETQYF.

This clone was seen just once. The chain recombines TRBV5-4 with TRBJ1-1, with D hard to call. The V end lost 8 bases, the J end lost 0 bases, and 11 bases lay between the germline ends. The CDR3 is made up of 13 amino acids. Germline CDR1 is SGHNT and CDR2 is YYREEE (reference sequence). The CDR3 nucleotides are TGTGCCAGGGTAGCTCAAATGAACACTGAAGCTTTCTTT. Protein: CARVAQMNTEAFF.

This sequence joins TRBV5-1 and TRBJ2-1, with TRBD2 matching 13 bases. Trimming took 4 bases from V and 9 from J; bases not matched to a gene: 16. This CDR3 has 18 residues. Germline CDR1 and CDR2: SGHRS and YFSETQ. The CDR3 spells CASSPTGTSGVILREQFF. CDR3 DNA sequence: TGCGCCAGCAGCCCAACCGGGACTAGCGGGGTAATTTTGCGTGAGCAGTTCTTC.

The CDR3 here is CASSPSLRAGYEQYF. The CDR3 DNA follows: TGCGCCAGCAGCCCCTCGTTGAGGGCGGGATATGAGCAGTACTTC. This chain uses TRBV4-1 with TRBJ2-7; maybe TRBD2 (6 bases). V lost 4 bases, J lost 7 bases, and 20 bases lay in between. The length of the CDR3 is 15 residues. Germline lookup yields CDR1 MGHRA and CDR2 YSYEKL.

This clone was recorded once. The chain recombines TRBV4-1 with TRBJ2-2; no firm D call. Germline values: CDR1 MGHRA, CDR2 YSYEKL. The CDR3 has 16 amino acids. Trimming stripped 2 bases from V and 0 bases from J, with 10 bases between. In nucleotides, the CDR3 is TGCGCCAGCAGCCAAAACACAGCCTCGAACACCGGGGAGCTGTTTTTT. Protein: CASSQNTASNTGELFF.

The chain employs TRBV9 and TRBJ2-7; D is unresolved. Trimming took off 0 bases at V and 6 bases at J, with 10 bases between the two ends. In germline, CDR1 is SGDLS, CDR2 YYNGEE. The CDR3 spans 13 residues. CDR3 sequence reads: CASSVDRVSEQYF. CDR3 bases: TGTGCCAGCAGCGTAGATCGGGTTTCCGAGCAGTACTTC.

V usage is TRBV13 and J usage is TRBJ2-7; D is unresolved. CDR1 and CDR2 from the germline V gene are PRHDT and FYEKMQ (reference sequence). The CDR3 has 15 residues. V was cut by 0 bases and J by 1 base, with 10 bases left in between. The CDR3 DNA sequence: TGTGCCAGCAGCTTAGGCCTCGTTTCTTCCTACGAGCAGTACTTC. This encodes CASSLGLVSSYEQYF.

The V call is TRBV6-5, the J call TRBJ1-2; D ambiguous. V dropped 4 bases and J dropped 3 bases, with 9 bases sitting between them. The CDR3 extends over 13 amino acids. Germline loops: CDR1 MNHEY, CDR2 SVGAGI. CDR3 DNA sequence: TGTGCCAGCAGTTCCGACGGATACTATGGCTACACCTTC. Translated: CASSSDGYYGYTF.

This chain links TRBV6-6 with TRBJ1-3; D gene uncertain. Germline assignment: CDR1 MNHNY and CDR2 SVGAGI (reference sequence). Trimming took 2 bases from V and 0 from J, leaving 5 bases between them. The CDR3 runs 14 residues. The CDR3 loop is CASSYTVSGNTIYF. For the CDR3, the DNA is TGTGCCAGCAGTTACACAGTCTCTGGAAACACCATATATTTT.

The chain employs TRBV7-9 and TRBJ1-1; perhaps TRBD1 as D (5 bases). Germline V gives CDR1 SEHNR, CDR2 FQNEAQ (reference sequence). The length of the CDR3 is 13 residues. The V end was cut by 1 base, the J end by 7 bases, with 10 bases between. The CDR3 is CASSLELRDEAFF. The CDR3 DNA reads TGTGCCAGCAGCTTAGAACTCAGGGATGAAGCTTTCTTT.

This clone showed up just a few times. CDR3: CASSVAGEGTGELFF. CDR3 nucleotide sequence: TGTGCCAGCAGTGTTGCGGGAGAGGGTACCGGGGAGCTGTTTTTT. The chain uses TRBV6-4 and TRBJ2-2; the match to TRBD2 covers 7 bases. With 4 bases clipped from V and 5 bases from J, the junction kept 7 bases outside the gene matches. The CDR3 sequence is 15 residues long. The germline V gene has CDR1 MRHNA and CDR2 SNTAGT.

DNA of the CDR3: TGTGCCATCAGTGAGAGGAGGGGAATGGTCTCTGGGGCCAACGTCCTGACTTTC. Translating it yields CAISERRGMVSGANVLTF. V and J are TRBV10-3 and TRBJ2-6; tentative D call: TRBD2 (6 bases). Germline CDR1 ENHRY, CDR2 SYGVKD. Trimming removed 2 bases from V and 0 bases from J, with 14 bases in between. The CDR3 spans 18 residues.

V gene TRBV19 combines with J gene TRBJ2-6; 8 bases match TRBD1. The germline CDR1 and CDR2 sequences are LNHDA and SQIVND (reference sequence). CDR3 length equals 13 residues. J lost 5 bases, V lost 9 bases, and 3 bases had no gene match. The DNA of the CDR3 is TGTGCCAGCCGGACAGGGCGGGCCAACGTCCTGACTTTC. Amino acids: CASRTGRANVLTF.

The chain uses TRBV5-4 and TRBJ2-5, with D tentatively TRBD1 or TRBD2 (5 bases each). CDR3 length equals 14 residues. Between the trimmed V and J ends, which lost 0 bases and 2 bases, there was a span of 8 bases. CDR1 and CDR2 from the germline V gene are SGHNT and YYREEE (reference sequence). The CDR3 DNA reads TGTGCCAGCAGCTTGGACTGGGGGCAAGAGACCCAGTACTTC. Protein product: CASSLDWGQETQYF.

The chain is built from TRBV15 and TRBJ2-7; D not certain. Trimming took 3 bases from V and 5 from J, leaving 8 bases between them. This CDR3 contains 12 residues. Germline-derived CDR1 and CDR2 are LNHNV and YYDKDF (reference sequence). CDR3 region: CATSRGLNEQYF. CDR3 nucleotides: TGTGCCACCAGCAGGGGCTTGAACGAGCAGTACTTC. Filled out from reference TRBV15 and TRBJ2-7, the complete variable domain reads DAMVIQNPRYQVTQFGKPVTLSCSQTLNHNVMYWYQQKSSQAPKLLFHYYDKDFNNEADTPDNFQSRRPNTSFCFLDIRSPGLGDTAMYLCATSRGLNEQYFGPGTRLTVT.

The CDR3 sequence: CASSPLRGGPSEAFF. The CDR3 bases are TGTGCCAGCAGCCCCCTGAGGGGGGGACCTTCTGAAGCTTTCTTT. The chain employs TRBV5-6 and TRBJ1-1; weak D call: TRBD1 (6 bases). The germline CDR1 and CDR2 sequences are SGHDT and YYEEEE. V gave up 4 bases and J gave up 6 bases, with 19 bases separating them. The CDR3 loop spans 15 amino acids.

CDR3 region: CASSVRMVNTEAFF. Written as DNA, the CDR3 is TGTGCCAGCAGTGTCCGCATGGTAAACACTGAAGCTTTCTTT. This chain connects TRBV27 to TRBJ1-1; D is ambiguous. CDR3 length equals 14 residues. Looked up from germline, CDR1 is MNHEY and CDR2 is SMNVEV (reference sequence). Trimming pared 5 bases from V and 2 bases from J, leaving 12 bases between.

The chain uses TRBV6-6 and TRBJ2-1; 11 bases line up with TRBD2. Trimming took 8 bases from V and 4 from J; bases not matched to a gene: 4. Germline CDR1 MNHNY, CDR2 SVGAGI (reference sequence). The CDR3 extends over 14 amino acids. In DNA, the CDR3 is TGTGCCAGCGATACTAGCGGGAGTTACAATGAGCAGTTCTTC. It translates to CASDTSGSYNEQFF.

CDR3 bases: TGTGCCAGCAGTGGAGTAACCCCCTATGGCTACACCTTC. Translating gives CASSGVTPYGYTF. V gene TRBV25-1 combines with J gene TRBJ1-2; D is undetermined. Trimming took 4 bases from V and 4 from J, leaving 10 bases between them. This CDR3 contains 13 residues. Per the germline V gene, CDR1 is MGHDK and CDR2 is SYGVNS.

The chain carries TRBV19 and TRBJ2-7, with D perhaps matching TRBD2 (6 bases). The length of the CDR3 is 13 residues. Trimming removed 3 bases at V and 5 bases at J, with 11 bases between. Germline assignment: CDR1 LNHDA and CDR2 SQIVND (reference sequence). The CDR3 DNA follows: TGTGCCAGTAGTATTTCGGGGGAGGACGAGCAGTACTTC. As protein: CASSISGEDEQYF.

V gene TRBV4-1 combines with J gene TRBJ1-5; the D gene is possibly TRBD1 (6 bases). V gave up 4 bases and J gave up 1 base, with 17 bases separating them. Germline V gene lookup returns CDR1 MGHRA and CDR2 YSYEKL. This CDR3 has 17 amino acids. In DNA form, the CDR3 reads TGCGCCAGCAGCCTTACAACGGGGGCATTCAGCAATCAGCCCCAGCATTTT. It yields the protein CASSLTTGAFSNQPQHF.

V gene TRBV4-2 combines with J gene TRBJ2-7; no reliable D call. Trimming left V 3 bases short and J 7 bases short, with 10 bases between. The CDR3 consists of 12 residues. The germline V gene encodes CDR1 LGHNA and CDR2 YNFKEQ. CDR3 nucleotides: TGTGCCAGCAGCCAGGGGTTTGGGGAGCAGTACTTC. Its protein product is CASSQGFGEQYF.

The rearrangement uses TRBV27 and TRBJ1-2; D remains unclear. The germline V gene has CDR1 MNHEY and CDR2 SMNVEV (reference sequence). V was pared by 4 bases and J by 6 bases, with 12 bases between. This CDR3 contains 13 residues. In DNA form, the CDR3 reads TGTGCCAGCAGTTCGGGAAACCTTGATGGCTACACCTTC. It translates to CASSSGNLDGYTF.

The chain employs TRBV5-5 and TRBJ1-1, with a tentative D call TRBD1 (5 bases). The V end was cut by 0 bases, the J end by 0 bases, with 9 bases between. The CDR3 is 15 amino acids. The V gene's germline CDR1 is SGHKS and CDR2 YYEKEE (reference sequence). CDR3 DNA: TGTGCCAGCAGCTTGGATCGGGGGATGAACACTGAAGCTTTCTTT. It yields the protein CASSLDRGMNTEAFF.

The rearrangement joins TRBV4-1 to TRBJ2-1; D uncertain. The CDR3 totals 16 residues. The ends were cut back, 4 bases at V and 5 bases at J, with 18 bases in the middle. Germline V gene sequence: CDR1 MGHRA, CDR2 YSYEKL. DNA for the CDR3: TGCGCCAGCAGCCCTGCTGGGTCCCGATCCCACAATGAGCAGTTCTTC. It yields the protein CASSPAGSRSHNEQFF.

The V call is TRBV11-2, the J call TRBJ2-7; D call uncertain. Germline CDR1 and CDR2: SGHAT and FQNNGV. V lost 6 bases and J lost 8, with 11 bases in between. The CDR3 consists of 11 residues. The CDR3 nucleotides read TGTGCCAGCAGTCTAATCGTGCAGCAGTACTTC. Translated, it gives CASSLIVQQYF.

The chain uses TRBV6-5 and TRBJ1-2; 8 nucleotides agree with TRBD1. The V segment lost 6 bases and the J segment 6 bases; nucleotides outside the gene matches: 12. Looked up from germline, CDR1 is MNHEY and CDR2 is SVGAGI. The CDR3 is made up of 15 amino acids. The CDR3 nucleotides are TGTGCCAGCAGGCCCACAGGGGGGAAAAGAGATGGCTACACCTTC. This encodes CASRPTGGKRDGYTF.

This clone has a single count. The chain couples TRBV18 to TRBJ1-5; the D gene is possibly TRBD1 (5 bases). V was pared by 2 bases and J by 7 bases, with 18 bases between. The CDR3 runs to 16 residues. CDR1 is KGHSH, CDR2 LQKENI, per germline. The CDR3, as DNA: TGTGCCAGCTCACCAGACCAGGGAGTAATAGAACAGCCCCAGCATTTT. It translates to CASSPDQGVIEQPQHF.

The rearrangement links TRBV29-1 to TRBJ2-1, with unresolved D. The germline CDR1 and CDR2 sequences are SQVTM and ANQGSEA. V gave up 5 bases and J gave up 6 bases, with 5 bases separating them. The CDR3 consists of 10 residues. As DNA, the CDR3 is TGCAGCGTTCTTTCCAATGAGCAGTTCTTC. Its translation: CSVLSNEQFF.

J is TRBJ1-5 and V is TRBV4-1; D unresolved. The CDR3 consists of 15 residues. In germline, CDR1 is MGHRA, CDR2 YSYEKL. V dropped 4 bases and J dropped 3 bases, with 13 bases sitting between them. The CDR3 protein is CASSLGRDFNQPQHF. CDR3 in DNA: TGCGCCAGCAGCCTCGGCCGGGATTTCAATCAGCCCCAGCATTTT.

The V call is TRBV7-6, the J call TRBJ1-1; TRBD1 matches 7 bases. V trimming: 10 bases; J trimming: 3 bases; junction bases outside the gene matches: 8. The CDR3 extends over 13 amino acids. Germline-derived CDR1 and CDR2 are SGHVS and FNYEAQ. The CDR3 region has the DNA TGTGCCACCGCACAGGGGCGTTACACTGAAGCTTTCTTT. Its translation is CATAQGRYTEAFF.